This T cell receptor (beta chain) was identified in a study of T cells in Graves' hyperthyroidism and ophthalmopathy. Overall study results and limits: From stable hyperthyroidism, ophthalmopathy was separated by a 13 V-J model. Most thyroid clonotypes with frequency above 0.001 were detected in blood.

The CDR3 has 14 residues. V was cut by 0 bases and J by 1 base, with 9 bases left in between. The germline V gene encodes CDR1 GTSNPN and CDR2 SVGIG (reference sequence). The investigators amplified TCR beta CDR3 regions from RNA transcripts. The TCR CDR3 was amplified in a first-round RT-PCR using the HTBI primer set. A single record per CDR3 protein comes from TCRdb applying MiXCR to the multiplex PCR reads. This sample has 700,000 or so distinct CDR3 sequences, with around 15% found just once. This clonotype was found a few times. Its specificity is not known. The sequence came from a man in his late teens or twenties with Graves' hyperthyroidism. The rearrangement links TRBV30 to TRBJ1-1; no definite D call. Material: blood. The CDR3 sequence is CAWSVDMWNTEAFF. In DNA form, the CDR3 reads TGTGCCTGGAGTGTGGATATGTGGAACACTGAAGCTTTCTTT.